This T cell receptor (beta chain) was recorded in a study of long-term antiretroviral therapy in people with HIV (dated by TCRdb to between 2021 and 2024). About the investigation overall: The earliest samples were collected approximately a decade before the 2015 WHO recommendation for immediate ART, a period when ART was typically delayed until CD4 counts fell. Whether ART initiation and durable HIV suppression were associated with changes in peripheral blood TRB repertoire composition and diversity was tested in a retrospective serial study. A total of 150 to 200 cryopreserved PBMC samples came from 25 to 35 adults with confirmed HIV infection and were collected serially over a mean of roughly six years (range 1-12). Among the 30 or so participants with HIV, more than ten were female. No cross-contamination during QIAcube processing was seen in test extractions of a monoclonal T-cell line run alongside 30 or so polyclonal samples.

As concerns this clone: Its antigen is unknown. No qualities accompany the bases; no much larger clone lies one base away.

The immunoSEQ hsTCRB v3.0 assay was used at survey level resolution to sequence the TRB variable region. A depth of roughly 40,000-50,000 T-cell genomes per sample was targeted for TRB sequencing. TRB libraries were pooled and sequenced on an Illumina MiSeq using a v3 150-cycle kit. The study's processing was this. Repertoire analysis was performed in R inside a reproducible Nextflow workflow that covered QC, data transformation and analysis. Custom analyses were implemented in LymphoSeq2, an R package for AIRR-Seq data exploration. A handful of samples that produced fewer than 5000 total TRB sequences were removed, so 150 to 200 HIV repertoires were analyzed. Among the 180 to 200 HIV repertoires that were kept, roughly 58 were collected before ART initiation and more than 120 were collected after ART initiation. Repertoires were downsampled to 5000 TRB nucleotide sequences, with summary statistics averaged over 100 downsampling iterations. Only TRB sequences with CDR3 regions of at least seven amino acids were retained for analysis. A Shannon entropy-derived clonality score and the Gini coefficient were used to measure diversity. Repertoire networks linked the top 5000 CDR3 amino acid sequences whenever two sequences differed by an edit distance of one. Antigen specificity groups and MHC restriction were predicted for TRB CDR3 amino acid sequences with GLIPH2. To flag known CMV, EBV, HIV or tissue antigen associations, CDR3 amino acid sequences were matched against VDJdb and McPAS-TCR. Pre-ART, post-ART and control groups were compared with Wilcoxon signed-rank tests and Holm-Bonferroni correction. What TCRdb holds here is the immuneACCESS table cut down to in-frame rearrangements. Part of the clones is not present; checked against another copy, under half of the missing clones reflect an unresolved V gene, and the others are unexplained. D and trimming come from the DNA, and the V and J calls and clone size come from that table. For this sample the table gives 20,000 to 25,000 clones, of which approximately 93% were detected only once. Jointly, the top ten make up around 9.6% of the sample.

The paper as a whole reports these results and caveats: Limited PBMC availability meant only the TCR beta chain was sequenced, without alpha chain pairing. The repertoire was dominated across all time points by expanded TRB clones identified before ART initiation, although this dominance was seen to fluctuate and to decrease in many PLHIV after ART. CDR3 length ranges in HIV repertoires were narrower than in controls, and network structure suggested an antigen-experienced repertoire with only a slight naive shift after ART. The samples span the years 2004 to 2017, and the ART regimens used at that time may not be as effective as current regimens. Because cell numbers in pre-ART samples were limited, unsorted PBMC were profiled instead of sorted CD4+ and CD8+ T cells. A significant increase in TRB diversity was found to be associated with ART initiation, although TRB diversity was observed to remain significantly below that of transplant donor controls even after long-term ART. Inferences about post-ART repertoire changes were limited because no data were available on ART adherence, viral resistance or therapy changes.

V is reduced by 3 bases and J by 2 bases, leaving a spacing of 12 bases between them. There are 15 amino acids in the CDR3, from cysteine to phenylalanine inclusive. CDR3 DNA only is kept here, 45 bases in frame from base 1. The germline V gene gives CDR1 as SGHTA and CDR2 as FQGNSA. Participants were included only if at least one PBMC sample before ART initiation and at least two post-ART samples were available. Treatment was received in the United States of America by all participants with HIV. Before DNA extraction, cryopreserved samples of 1-10 million PBMC were thawed and then washed. At the time of the earliest PBMC sample for each participant with HIV, ages ranged from about 23 to 60 years. PBMC samples from each participant spanned 1-4 timepoints before ART initiation and 2-8 timepoints after ART initiation, with a median of 7 samples. Serial HIV viral load, CD4+ T-cell count, ART history and demographic data were obtained for every participant. Genomic DNA was extracted from unsorted PBMC with a Qiagen kit on a QIAcube, with processing performed in batches of 12 samples.

The rearrangement combines TRBV7-2 with TRBJ2-3; perhaps TRBD2 is the D gene, with 6 bases matching. This clonotype originated in a woman aged 40 to 50 with HIV. The material sequenced was unsorted PBMCs, taken 7.6 years after starting antiretroviral therapy. The CDR3 here reads CASSLYIADTDTQYF. The nucleotide sequence reads TGTGCCAGCAGCTTGTATATAGCGGACACAGATACGCAGTATTTT. Outside the CDR3, residues come from the reference TRBV7-2 and TRBJ2-3 proteins, so the full variable domain is: GAGVSQSPSNKVTEKGKDVELRCDPISGHTALYWYRQSLGQGLEFLIYFQGNSAPDKSGLPSDRFSAERTGGSVSTLTIQRTQQEDSAVYLCASSLYIADTDTQYFGPGTRLTVL.